These T cell receptor beta chains were read from a single sample in a study of cytomegalovirus exposure and HLA in healthy donors. Clones were sequenced by immunoSEQ multiplex PCR, and TCRdb holds only the in-frame ones, with some missing. This table holds roughly 150,000 clones, 76% found once. The sample was PBMCs. The source is a male donor in good health and CMV-seronegative. The CDR3 runs from the conserved cysteine through the conserved F or W. The order of the fields is V gene, clone size, J gene, D gene, CDR3 length, CDR3 protein, CDR3 DNA. D genes are given only for firm matches. Clone size is not always given. Where it is, it says once, few, many or a class for expanded clones.

V: TRBV2
size: -
J: TRBJ2-7
D: TRBD1
length: 13
CDR3: CASSQGTDYEQYF
DNA: TGTGCCAGCAGTCAAGGGACAGACTACGAGCAGTACTTC

V: TRBV7-3
size: -
J: TRBJ1-1
D: -
length: 16
CDR3: CASSLVRAKGNTEAFF
DNA: TGTGCCAGCAGCTTAGTGAGGGCAAAAGGGAACACTGAAGCTTTCTTT

V: TRBV27
size: -
J: TRBJ2-2
D: -
length: 14
CDR3: CASSLMGGTGELFF
DNA: TGTGCCAGCAGTTTAATGGGAGGCACCGGGGAGCTGTTTTTT

V: TRBV2
size: -
J: TRBJ1-2
D: TRBD1
length: 15
CDR3: CASTLLEGGGYGYTF
DNA: TGTGCCAGCACCCTCCTTGAAGGGGGCGGCTATGGCTACACCTTC

V: TRBV10-3
size: few
J: TRBJ2-7
D: TRBD2
length: 14
CDR3: CAISLAGGTSEQYF
DNA: TGTGCCATCAGTTTAGCGGGAGGGACCTCCGAGCAGTACTTC

V: TRBV5-4
size: few
J: TRBJ2-2
D: TRBD1
length: 16
CDR3: CASRIGTGRNTGELFF
DNA: TGTGCCAGCAGGATCGGGACAGGCAGGAACACCGGGGAGCTGTTTTTT

V: TRBV30
size: -
J: TRBJ2-2
D: -
length: 14
CDR3: CAWRWTRNTGELFF
DNA: TGTGCCTGGAGGTGGACACGGAACACCGGGGAGCTGTTTTTT

V: TRBV30
size: -
J: TRBJ1-3
D: -
length: 13
CDR3: CAWDRFSGNTIYF
DNA: TGTGCCTGGGACAGGTTCTCTGGAAACACCATATATTTT

V: TRBV11-1
size: -
J: TRBJ2-7
D: -
length: 15
CDR3: CASSLRRTSSYEQYF
DNA: TGTGCCAGCAGCTTACGGCGGACAAGCTCCTACGAGCAGTACTTC

V: TRBV2
size: -
J: TRBJ1-4
D: -
length: 15
CDR3: CASSDEKTTNEKLFF
DNA: TGTGCCAGCAGTGACGAGAAGACAACTAATGAAAAACTGTTTTTT

V: TRBV28
size: once
J: TRBJ2-7
D: -
length: 17
CDR3: CASSLRPLRVGTYEQYF
DNA: TGTGCCAGCAGTTTGAGGCCCTTGCGGGTGGGTACCTACGAGCAGTACTTC

V: TRBV2
size: -
J: TRBJ2-5
D: -
length: 14
CDR3: CASKRERNQETQYF
DNA: TGTGCCAGCAAACGGGAGAGGAACCAAGAGACCCAGTACTTC

V: TRBV15
size: -
J: TRBJ2-7
D: -
length: 15
CDR3: CATSRDPQTWHEQYF
DNA: TGTGCCACCAGCAGAGATCCGCAGACATGGCACGAGCAGTACTTC

V: TRBV7-9
size: -
J: TRBJ1-1
D: -
length: 16
CDR3: CASSLRSGLMNTEAFF
DNA: TGTGCCAGCAGCTTACGTAGCGGCCTCATGAACACTGAAGCTTTCTTT

V: TRBV5-8
size: few
J: TRBJ2-7
D: -
length: 16
CDR3: CASSPITAGAYYEQYF
DNA: TGTGCCAGCAGTCCCATAACGGCAGGGGCTTACTACGAGCAGTACTTC

V: TRBV2
size: few
J: TRBJ2-4
D: -
length: 18
CDR3: CASSESRDISIAKNIQYF
DNA: TGTGCCAGCAGTGAATCCCGGGACATCTCGATAGCCAAAAACATTCAGTACTTC

V: TRBV27
size: -
J: TRBJ1-5
D: TRBD1
length: 13
CDR3: CATSEGAVQPQHF
DNA: TGTGCCACCTCGGAGGGGGCTGTTCAGCCCCAGCATTTT

V: TRBV7-9
size: -
J: TRBJ1-4
D: -
length: 15
CDR3: CSSSIGQSTNEKLFF
DNA: TGTTCCAGCAGCATAGGACAGTCAACTAATGAAAAACTGTTTTTT

V: TRBV5-5
size: -
J: TRBJ2-7
D: TRBD1
length: 14
CDR3: CASSLRGQIYEQYF
DNA: TGTGCCAGCAGCTTACGGGGACAGATCTACGAGCAGTACTTC

V: TRBV27
size: -
J: TRBJ1-5
D: TRBD1
length: 16
CDR3: CASSLISGTGNQPQHF
DNA: TGTGCCAGCAGTTTAATTTCTGGGACAGGGAATCAGCCCCAGCATTTT

V: TRBV5-1
size: -
J: TRBJ2-5
D: -
length: 14
CDR3: CASSLQGLTETQYF
DNA: TGCGCCAGCAGCTTGCAGGGTTTGACGGAGACCCAGTACTTC

V: TRBV10-2
size: -
J: TRBJ2-7
D: TRBD1
length: 15
CDR3: CASRAGTGSSYEQYF
DNA: TGCGCCAGCAGAGCCGGGACAGGTAGCTCCTACGAGCAGTACTTC

V: TRBV7-2
size: once
J: TRBJ2-5
D: -
length: 15
CDR3: CASTHPGQLWKTQYF
DNA: TGTGCCAGCACCCATCCAGGGCAGCTTTGGAAGACCCAGTACTTC

V: TRBV18
size: -
J: TRBJ2-2
D: TRBD1
length: 16
CDR3: CASSPPGTGPIGELFF
DNA: TGTGCCAGCTCACCACCCGGGACAGGTCCCATCGGGGAGCTGTTTTTT

V: TRBV29-1
size: once
J: TRBJ2-7
D: TRBD2
length: 16
CDR3: CSVEDQGTSGGYEQYF
DNA: TGCAGCGTTGAAGATCAGGGAACTAGCGGGGGCTACGAGCAGTACTTC

V: TRBV25-1
size: -
J: TRBJ2-5
D: -
length: 12
CDR3: CASSLNQATQYF
DNA: TGTGCCAGCAGTCTGAATCAGGCGACCCAGTACTTC

V: TRBV28
size: -
J: TRBJ1-2
D: -
length: 14
CDR3: CASRPDRSFYGYTF
DNA: TGTGCCAGCAGGCCCGACAGGAGCTTCTATGGCTACACCTTC

V: TRBV28
size: -
J: TRBJ2-7
D: -
length: 15
CDR3: CASSSDRTSSYEQYF
DNA: TGTGCCAGCAGCTCCGACAGGACAAGCTCCTACGAGCAGTACTTC

V: TRBV28
size: few
J: TRBJ2-7
D: TRBD2
length: 14
CDR3: CASRARTSGRQQYF
DNA: TGTGCCAGCAGGGCCCGGACTAGCGGGAGGCAGCAGTACTTC

V: TRBV27
size: -
J: TRBJ2-7
D: TRBD1
length: 15
CDR3: CASSTPGQALYEQYF
DNA: TGTGCCAGCAGTACGCCGGGACAGGCTCTCTACGAGCAGTACTTC

V: TRBV11-2
size: -
J: TRBJ1-2
D: TRBD1
length: 13
CDR3: CASSLQGTYGYTF
DNA: TGTGCCAGCAGCCTACAGGGGACCTATGGCTACACCTTC

V: TRBV18
size: few
J: TRBJ1-6
D: -
length: 14
CDR3: CASSPQGGNSPLHF
DNA: TGTGCCAGCTCACCGCAGGGAGGGAACTCACCCCTCCACTTT

V: TRBV5-1
size: -
J: TRBJ2-5
D: TRBD1
length: 16
CDR3: CASSLVPGTGQETQYF
DNA: TGCGCCAGCAGCTTGGTCCCCGGGACAGGGCAAGAGACCCAGTACTTC

V: TRBV27
size: few
J: TRBJ1-6
D: -
length: 15
CDR3: CASSPHGARDSPLHF
DNA: TGTGCCAGCAGTCCCCATGGGGCAAGAGATTCACCCCTCCACTTT

V: TRBV7-9
size: -
J: TRBJ2-1
D: -
length: 15
CDR3: CASSLAVGRLDEQFF
DNA: TGTGCCAGCAGCTTAGCGGTCGGCAGGCTGGATGAGCAGTTCTTC

V: TRBV19
size: -
J: TRBJ1-1
D: -
length: 12
CDR3: CASRELGTEAFF
DNA: TGTGCCAGTAGGGAGCTGGGCACTGAAGCTTTCTTT

V: TRBV5-4
size: -
J: TRBJ1-2
D: -
length: 16
CDR3: CASSLEDQGVTRGYTF
DNA: TGTGCCAGCAGCTTAGAGGATCAAGGGGTAACGAGGGGCTACACCTTC

V: TRBV6-1
size: -
J: TRBJ2-7
D: -
length: 14
CDR3: CASSDSAFSYEQYF
DNA: TGTGCCAGCAGTGACAGCGCCTTCTCCTACGAGCAGTACTTC

V: TRBV30
size: few
J: TRBJ2-7
D: -
length: 15
CDR3: CAWSDLAGDVYEQYF
DNA: TGTGCCTGGAGTGACTTGGCCGGGGATGTTTACGAGCAGTACTTC

V: TRBV5-1
size: -
J: TRBJ2-2
D: -
length: 14
CDR3: CASSPQGQAGELFF
DNA: TGCGCCAGCAGCCCGCAGGGGCAAGCCGGGGAGCTGTTTTTT

V: TRBV19
size: -
J: TRBJ1-1
D: TRBD1
length: 14
CDR3: CASNLQGRNTEAFF
DNA: TGTGCCAGTAATCTACAGGGGCGGAACACTGAAGCTTTCTTT

V: TRBV5-1
size: -
J: TRBJ2-7
D: -
length: 17
CDR3: CASSITWGRGDSYEQYF
DNA: TGCGCCAGCAGCATCACTTGGGGCAGGGGGGACTCCTACGAGCAGTACTTC

V: TRBV7-2
size: -
J: TRBJ2-3
D: -
length: 12
CDR3: CASSWGADTQYF
DNA: TGTGCCAGCAGCTGGGGGGCAGATACGCAGTATTTT

V: TRBV6-5
size: -
J: TRBJ2-7
D: -
length: 16
CDR3: CASSYSGARGTYEQYF
DNA: TGTGCCAGCAGTTACTCGGGGGCGAGGGGCACCTACGAGCAGTACTTC

V: TRBV18
size: -
J: TRBJ2-2
D: TRBD1
length: 18
CDR3: CASSPPTGTGLNTGELFF
DNA: TGTGCCAGCTCACCACCGACTGGGACAGGGCTTAACACCGGGGAGCTGTTTTTT

V: TRBV18
size: -
J: TRBJ2-3
D: TRBD2
length: 16
CDR3: CASSPKTSGATDTQYF
DNA: TGTGCCAGCTCACCAAAGACTAGCGGGGCCACAGATACGCAGTATTTT

V: TRBV28
size: -
J: TRBJ1-5
D: TRBD1
length: 14
CDR3: CASSSGQGNQPQHF
DNA: TGTGCCAGCAGCTCGGGACAGGGAAATCAGCCCCAGCATTTT

V: TRBV7-9
size: once
J: TRBJ2-5
D: -
length: 17
CDR3: CSSSPTPPRDFQETQYF
DNA: TGTTCCAGCAGCCCCACCCCGCCCCGGGACTTCCAAGAGACCCAGTACTTC

V: TRBV28
size: -
J: TRBJ1-2
D: TRBD1
length: 12
CDR3: CATRQGVDGYTF
DNA: TGTGCCACCCGACAGGGAGTCGATGGCTACACCTTC